Listed below are T cell receptor beta chains from one sample, sequenced in a study of CD8 T cells in ankylosing spondylitis. TCRdb redid the calling of the 5' RACE reads with MiXCR, one entry per CDR3 protein. Of around 490,000 distinct CDR3 sequences listed, under 5.5% are singletons. Material: blood, either unsorted or a sorted T cell fraction (not recorded which). These receptors were collected from a male donor with ankylosing spondylitis. CDR3s include the opening cysteine and the closing phenylalanine or tryptophan. D genes are given only for firm matches. Not all rows give a size; the values are once, few, many and, for expanded clones, a class.

V: TRBV24-1
D: NA
size: many
J: TRBJ2-1
DNA: TGTGCCACCAGTGATTCCCGGGACTCCAGAAACAATGAGCAGTTCTTC
CDR3: CATSDSRDSRNNEQFF

V: TRBV4-3
D: TRBD1
size: many
J: TRBJ1-1
DNA: TGCGCCAGCAGCCCCCAAGTGGGGACAGGGGGACGGGGCACTGAAGCTTTCTTT
CDR3: CASSPQVGTGGRGTEAFF

V: TRBV29-1
D: NA
size: many
J: TRBJ1-1
DNA: TGCAGCGTTCGGGAGGGAACGAACACTGAAGCTTTCTTT
CDR3: CSVREGTNTEAFF

V: TRBV3-1
D: NA
size: NA
J: TRBJ2-4
DNA: TGTGCCAGCAGTCCCACAGGACTAAGACAGAAAAACATTCAGTACTTC
CDR3: CASSPTGLRQKNIQYF

V: TRBV20-1
D: TRBD2
size: NA
J: TRBJ2-1
DNA: TGCAGTGCTAGACAGGCCGGGACTAGTAGTGAGCAGTTCTTC
CDR3: CSARQAGTSSEQFF

V: TRBV7-2
D: TRBD2
size: many
J: TRBJ2-1
DNA: TGTGCCAGCAGCTCACCGGGGGGACTTCCCTACAATGAGCAGTTCTTC
CDR3: CASSSPGGLPYNEQFF

V: TRBV5-1
D: TRBD1
size: many
J: TRBJ1-2
DNA: TGCGCCAGCAGGACCACAGGGGCAGGACGTAACTATGGCTACACCTTC
CDR3: CASRTTGAGRNYGYTF

V: TRBV11-1
D: NA
size: many
J: TRBJ2-5
DNA: TGTGCCAGCAGCCAGCTCAGGGAGACCCAGTACTTC
CDR3: CASSQLRETQYF

V: TRBV24-1
D: NA
size: NA
J: TRBJ2-3
DNA: TGTGCCACCAGTGTTTGGACAGCCAAAGGAGATACGCAGTATTTT
CDR3: CATSVWTAKGDTQYF

V: TRBV10-3
D: NA
size: many
J: TRBJ1-4
DNA: TGTGCCATCAGTGAGTTTGGTTCGCAGCATGCAACTAATGAAAAACTGTTTTTT
CDR3: CAISEFGSQHATNEKLFF

V: TRBV6-5
D: TRBD2
size: few
J: TRBJ2-7
DNA: TGTGCCAGCAGTTACTCGCGGGGGGCTGTTTACGAGCAGTACTTC
CDR3: CASSYSRGAVYEQYF

V: TRBV5-5
D: NA
size: many
J: TRBJ1-2
DNA: TGTGCCAGCAGCTTAGACGACTATGGCTACACCTTC
CDR3: CASSLDDYGYTF

V: TRBV4-3
D: NA
size: many
J: TRBJ2-1
DNA: TGCGCCAGCAGCCATGGCACTAGTCTAGACTACAATGAGCAGTTCTTC
CDR3: CASSHGTSLDYNEQFF

V: TRBV20-1
D: TRBD2
size: many
J: TRBJ2-2
DNA: TGCAGTGCTCGGGGATATGCGGGGGTGACCGGGGAGCTGTTTTTT
CDR3: CSARGYAGVTGELFF

V: TRBV7-7
D: NA
size: many
J: TRBJ2-5
DNA: TGTGCTAGCAGCCCTGACAGGGAGACCCAGTACTTC
CDR3: CASSPDRETQYF

V: TRBV7-2
D: NA
size: NA
J: TRBJ1-5
DNA: TGTGCCAGCAGCTCGGCCTGGTGGGATGGGAGCAATCAGCCCCAGCATTTT
CDR3: CASSSAWWDGSNQPQHF

V: TRBV7-2
D: NA
size: many
J: TRBJ2-1
DNA: TGTGCCAGCAGCTTAGTAGGGGTCCCCTACAATGAGCAGTTCTTC
CDR3: CASSLVGVPYNEQFF

V: TRBV5-1
D: NA
size: many
J: TRBJ2-7
DNA: TGCGCCAGCAGCTTGGGCGAAAAGTCGCAGGAGCAGTACTTC
CDR3: CASSLGEKSQEQYF

V: TRBV15
D: NA
size: many
J: TRBJ1-5
DNA: TGTGCCACCAGCAGAGGGGGAGCCGATCAGCCCCAGCATTTT
CDR3: CATSRGGADQPQHF

V: TRBV12-3/TRBV12-4
D: TRBD1
size: many
J: TRBJ2-5
DNA: TGTGCCAGCAGTTCTGGACAGGGGGCAGGGACGTACCAAGAGACCCAGTACTTC
CDR3: CASSSGQGAGTYQETQYF

V: TRBV6-5
D: NA
size: many
J: TRBJ1-3
DNA: TGTGCCAGCAGTTACTCGATCTGGGACTCTGGAAACACCATATATTTT
CDR3: CASSYSIWDSGNTIYF

V: TRBV4-3
D: NA
size: many
J: TRBJ2-7
DNA: TGCGCCAGCAGCCAAGTAGTCCGGGAGTCGTATATCTACGAGCAGTACTTC
CDR3: CASSQVVRESYIYEQYF

V: TRBV10-3
D: NA
size: many
J: TRBJ2-1
DNA: TGTGCCATCAGCGAGGACGGAATAATCTACAATGAGCAGTTCTTC
CDR3: CAISEDGIIYNEQFF

V: TRBV11-1
D: NA
size: few
J: TRBJ2-1
DNA: TGTGCCAGCAGCTTAAACCCCGGGACGGCGCAGGGTTACAATGAGCAGTTCTTC
CDR3: CASSLNPGTAQGYNEQFF

V: TRBV4-2
D: NA
size: many
J: TRBJ2-5
DNA: TGTGCCAGCAGCCAAGTGCCTTTTGAGACCCAGTACTTC
CDR3: CASSQVPFETQYF

V: TRBV5-6
D: NA
size: once
J: TRBJ1-5
DNA: TGTGCCAGCAGCTTTTCCCCGGATCAGGGCCTGAGTAATCAGCCCCAGCATTTT
CDR3: CASSFSPDQGLSNQPQHF

V: TRBV20-1
D: TRBD2
size: many
J: TRBJ2-7
DNA: TGCAGTGCTAGGACAAAAGGGACTAGCGGGGCCGCCGGCTCCTACGAGCAGTACTTC
CDR3: CSARTKGTSGAAGSYEQYF

V: TRBV5-5
D: NA
size: many
J: TRBJ2-1
DNA: TGTGCCAGCAGCTTGAACTTTTACAATGAGCAGTTCTTC
CDR3: CASSLNFYNEQFF

V: TRBV10-3
D: NA
size: many
J: TRBJ1-2
DNA: TGTGCCACCAAAGTCGCCCTCGCTAACTATGGCTACACCTTC
CDR3: CATKVALANYGYTF

V: TRBV20-1
D: TRBD1
size: NA
J: TRBJ1-2
DNA: TGCAGTGCTTCCCTCGGGACAGTCTATGGCTACACCTTC
CDR3: CSASLGTVYGYTF

V: TRBV7-9
D: NA
size: many
J: TRBJ1-6
DNA: TGTGCCAGCAGCCTACAAGGGGGGTATTCACCCCTCCACTTT
CDR3: CASSLQGGYSPLHF